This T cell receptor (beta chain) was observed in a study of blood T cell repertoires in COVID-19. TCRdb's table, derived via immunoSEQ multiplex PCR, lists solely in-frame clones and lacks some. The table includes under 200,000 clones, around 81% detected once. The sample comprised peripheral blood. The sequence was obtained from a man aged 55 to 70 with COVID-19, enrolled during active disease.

The CDR3 sequence: CASSNRSRGGRETQYF. DNA for the CDR3: TGCGCCAGCAGCAATAGGTCAAGGGGCGGTCGGGAGACCCAGTACTTC. The V call is TRBV4-1, the J call TRBJ2-5; a possible D gene is TRBD1 (5 bases). This CDR3 is 16 amino acids long. Trimming removed 5 bases at V and 5 bases at J, with 21 bases between. Germline loops: CDR1 MGHRA, CDR2 YSYEKL.